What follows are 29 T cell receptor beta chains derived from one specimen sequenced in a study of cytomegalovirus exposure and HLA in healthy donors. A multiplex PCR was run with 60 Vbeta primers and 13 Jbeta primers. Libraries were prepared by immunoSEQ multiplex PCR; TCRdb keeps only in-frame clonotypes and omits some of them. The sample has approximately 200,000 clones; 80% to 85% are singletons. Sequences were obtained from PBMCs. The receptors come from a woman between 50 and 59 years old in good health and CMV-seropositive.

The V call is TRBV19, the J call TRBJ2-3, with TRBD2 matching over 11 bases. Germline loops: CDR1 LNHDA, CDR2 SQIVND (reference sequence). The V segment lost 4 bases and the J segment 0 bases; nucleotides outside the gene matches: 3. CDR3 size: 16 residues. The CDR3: CASSSRLAGSTDTQYF. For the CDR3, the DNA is TGTGCCAGTAGTAGTCGACTAGCGGGGAGCACAGATACGCAGTATTTT.

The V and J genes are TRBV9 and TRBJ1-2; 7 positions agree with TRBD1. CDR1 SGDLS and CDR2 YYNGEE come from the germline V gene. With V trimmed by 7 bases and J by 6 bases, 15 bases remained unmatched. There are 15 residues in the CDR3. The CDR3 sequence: CASSARHRGFDGYTF. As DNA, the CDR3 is TGTGCCAGCTCGGCCAGACACAGGGGATTCGATGGCTACACCTTC.

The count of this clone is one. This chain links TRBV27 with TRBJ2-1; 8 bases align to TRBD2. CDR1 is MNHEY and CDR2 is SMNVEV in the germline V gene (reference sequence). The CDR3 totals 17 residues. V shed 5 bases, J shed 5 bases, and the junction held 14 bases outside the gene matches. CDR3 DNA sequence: TGTGCCAGCAGTCCCACCGCCGGGACTAGTCCCCACAATGAGCAGTTCTTC. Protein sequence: CASSPTAGTSPHNEQFF.

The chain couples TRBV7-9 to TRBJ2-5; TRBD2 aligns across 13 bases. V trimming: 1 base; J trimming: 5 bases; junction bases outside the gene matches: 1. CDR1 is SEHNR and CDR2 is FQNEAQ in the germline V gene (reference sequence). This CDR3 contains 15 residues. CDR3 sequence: CASSLGLAGGETQYF. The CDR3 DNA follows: TGTGCCAGCAGCTTAGGACTAGCGGGAGGCGAGACCCAGTACTTC.

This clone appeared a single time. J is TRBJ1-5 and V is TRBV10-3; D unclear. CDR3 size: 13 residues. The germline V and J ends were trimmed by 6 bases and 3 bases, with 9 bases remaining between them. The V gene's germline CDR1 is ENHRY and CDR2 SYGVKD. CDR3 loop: CAIRRGLNQPQHF. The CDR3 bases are TGTGCCATCAGGCGAGGGCTCAATCAGCCCCAGCATTTT.

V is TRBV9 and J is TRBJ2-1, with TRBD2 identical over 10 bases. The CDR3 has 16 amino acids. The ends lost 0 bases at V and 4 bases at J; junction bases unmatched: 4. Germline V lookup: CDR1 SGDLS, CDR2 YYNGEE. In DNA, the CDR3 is TGTGCCAGCAGCGTAGATATAGCGGGGGGATACAATGAGCAGTTCTTC. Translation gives CASSVDIAGGYNEQFF.

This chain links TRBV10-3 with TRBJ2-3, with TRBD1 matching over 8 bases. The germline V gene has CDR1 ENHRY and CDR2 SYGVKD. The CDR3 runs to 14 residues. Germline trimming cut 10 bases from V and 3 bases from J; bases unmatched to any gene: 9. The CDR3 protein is CASEQGVGTDTQYF. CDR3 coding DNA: TGTGCCAGCGAACAGGGGGTAGGAACAGATACGCAGTATTTT.

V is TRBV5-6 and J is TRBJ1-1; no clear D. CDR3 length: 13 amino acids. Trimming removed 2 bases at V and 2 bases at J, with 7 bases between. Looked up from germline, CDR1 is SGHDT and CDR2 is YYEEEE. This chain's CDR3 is CASSFTDNTEAFF. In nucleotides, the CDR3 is TGTGCCAGCAGCTTTACAGATAACACTGAAGCTTTCTTT.

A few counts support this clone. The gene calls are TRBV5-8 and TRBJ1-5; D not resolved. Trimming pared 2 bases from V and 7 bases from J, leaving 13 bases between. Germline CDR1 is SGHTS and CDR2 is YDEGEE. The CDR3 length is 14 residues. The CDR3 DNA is TGTGCCAGCAGCTTTTATGGGCATCGGCAGCCCCAGCATTTT. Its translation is CASSFYGHRQPQHF.

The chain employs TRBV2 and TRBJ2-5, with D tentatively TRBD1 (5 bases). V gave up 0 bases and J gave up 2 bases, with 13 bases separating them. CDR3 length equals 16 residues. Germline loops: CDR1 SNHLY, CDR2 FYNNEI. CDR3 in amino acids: CASSEAPRVGQETQYF. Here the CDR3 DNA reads TGTGCCAGCAGTGAAGCCCCCAGGGTAGGGCAAGAGACCCAGTACTTC.

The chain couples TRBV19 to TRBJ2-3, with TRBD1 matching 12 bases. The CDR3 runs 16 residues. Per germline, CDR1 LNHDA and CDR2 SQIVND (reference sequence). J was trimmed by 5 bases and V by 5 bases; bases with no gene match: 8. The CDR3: CASSGLGQGAGDTQYF. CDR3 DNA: TGTGCCAGTAGTGGCTTGGGACAGGGGGCGGGAGATACGCAGTATTTT.

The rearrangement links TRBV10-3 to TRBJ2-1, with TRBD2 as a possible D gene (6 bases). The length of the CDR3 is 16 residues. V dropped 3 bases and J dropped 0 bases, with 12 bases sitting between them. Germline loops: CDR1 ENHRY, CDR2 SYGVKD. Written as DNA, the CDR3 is TGTGCCATCAGTGACTCGGGGGTGAACTCCTACAATGAGCAGTTCTTC. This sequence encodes CAISDSGVNSYNEQFF.

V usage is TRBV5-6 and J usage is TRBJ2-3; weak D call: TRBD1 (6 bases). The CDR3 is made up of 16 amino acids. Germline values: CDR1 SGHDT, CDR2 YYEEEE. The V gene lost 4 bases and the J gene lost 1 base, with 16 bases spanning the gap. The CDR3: CASSANTGIGTDTQYF. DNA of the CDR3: TGTGCCAGCAGCGCAAATACAGGGATCGGCACAGATACGCAGTATTTT. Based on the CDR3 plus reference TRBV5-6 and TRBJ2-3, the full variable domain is DAGVTQSPTHLIKTRGQQVTLRCSPKSGHDTVSWYQQALGQGPQFIFQYYEEEERQRGNFPDRFSGHQFPNYSSELNVNALLLGDSALYLCASSANTGIGTDTQYFGPGTRLTVL.

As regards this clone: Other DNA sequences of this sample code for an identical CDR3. CDR3 residues: CASSFQGGNTEAFF. The CDR3, as DNA: TGCGCCAGCAGCTTCCAGGGGGGGAACACTGAAGCTTTCTTT. V usage is TRBV5-1 and J usage is TRBJ1-1, with 7 bases matching TRBD1. The CDR3 has 14 residues. J was trimmed by 1 base and V by 2 bases; bases with no gene match: 2. Per germline, CDR1 SGHRS and CDR2 YFSETQ. Filled out from reference TRBV5-1 and TRBJ1-1, the complete variable domain reads KAGVTQTPRYLIKTRGQQVTLSCSPISGHRSVSWYQQTPGQGLQFLFEYFSETQRNKGNFPGRFSGRQFSNSRSEMNVSTLELGDSALYLCASSFQGGNTEAFFGQGTRLTVV.

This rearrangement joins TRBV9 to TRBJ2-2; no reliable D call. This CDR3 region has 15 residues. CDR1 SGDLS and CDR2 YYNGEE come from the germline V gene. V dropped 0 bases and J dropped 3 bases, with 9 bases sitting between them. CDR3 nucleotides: TGTGCCAGCAGCGTAGCTCCAGGCTACACCGGGGAGCTGTTTTTT. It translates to CASSVAPGYTGELFF.

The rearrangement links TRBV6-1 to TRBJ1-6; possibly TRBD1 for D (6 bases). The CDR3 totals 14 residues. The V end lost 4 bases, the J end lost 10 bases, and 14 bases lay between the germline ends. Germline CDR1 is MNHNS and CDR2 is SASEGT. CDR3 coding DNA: TGTGCCAGCAGTGTTGGGGGCGGCTACTCACCCCTCCACTTT. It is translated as CASSVGGGYSPLHF.

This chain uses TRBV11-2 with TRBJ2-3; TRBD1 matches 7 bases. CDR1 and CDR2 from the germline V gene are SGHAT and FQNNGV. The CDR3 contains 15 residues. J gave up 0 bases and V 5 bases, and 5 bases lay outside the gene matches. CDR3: CASSNWDRSTDTQYF. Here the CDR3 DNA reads TGTGCCAGCAGCAACTGGGACAGAAGCACAGATACGCAGTATTTT.

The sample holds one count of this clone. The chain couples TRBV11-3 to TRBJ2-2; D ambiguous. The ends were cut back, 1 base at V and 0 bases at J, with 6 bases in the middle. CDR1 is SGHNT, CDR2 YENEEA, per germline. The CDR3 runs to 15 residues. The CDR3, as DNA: TGTGCCAGCAGCTTAGGCGGTTCGAACACCGGGGAGCTGTTTTTT. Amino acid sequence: CASSLGGSNTGELFF.

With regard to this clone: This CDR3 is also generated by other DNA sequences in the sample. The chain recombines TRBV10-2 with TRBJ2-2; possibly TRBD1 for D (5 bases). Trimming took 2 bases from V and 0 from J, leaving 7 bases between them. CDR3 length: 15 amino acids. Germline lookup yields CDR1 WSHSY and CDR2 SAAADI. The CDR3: CASSEQGPNTGELFF. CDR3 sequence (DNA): TGCGCCAGCAGTGAGCAGGGCCCGAACACCGGGGAGCTGTTTTTT.

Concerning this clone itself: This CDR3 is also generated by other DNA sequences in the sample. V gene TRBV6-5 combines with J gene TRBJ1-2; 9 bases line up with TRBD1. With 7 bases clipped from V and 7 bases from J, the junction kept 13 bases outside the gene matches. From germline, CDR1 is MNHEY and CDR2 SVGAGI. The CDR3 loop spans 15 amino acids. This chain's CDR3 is CASTSTYGTGFGYTF. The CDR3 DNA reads TGTGCCAGCACATCCACTTACGGGACAGGGTTTGGCTACACCTTC.

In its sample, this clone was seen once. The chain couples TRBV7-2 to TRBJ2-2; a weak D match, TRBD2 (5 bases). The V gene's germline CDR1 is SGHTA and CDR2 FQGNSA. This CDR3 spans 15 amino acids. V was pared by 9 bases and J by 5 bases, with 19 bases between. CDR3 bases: TGTGCCAGGACGGACTCCTCAATACCGACCGGGGAGCTGTTTTTT. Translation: CARTDSSIPTGELFF.

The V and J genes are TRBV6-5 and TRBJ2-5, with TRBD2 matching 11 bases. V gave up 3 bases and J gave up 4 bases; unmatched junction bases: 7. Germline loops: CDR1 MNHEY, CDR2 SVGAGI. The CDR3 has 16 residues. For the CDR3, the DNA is TGTGCCAGCAGTTATACTAGCGGGAGCGGAATAGAGACCCAGTACTTC. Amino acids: CASSYTSGSGIETQYF.

The CDR3 sequence is CASSLNRGQNYNSPLHF. As DNA, the CDR3 is TGTGCCAGCAGCTTAAATCGTGGACAGAACTATAATTCACCCCTCCACTTT. The J gene is TRBJ1-6, the V gene TRBV11-2, with D perhaps matching TRBD1 (6 bases). Germline CDR1 is SGHAT and CDR2 is FQNNGV. V lost 2 bases and J 3 bases, leaving 14 bases between the germline ends. CDR3 length: 17 residues.

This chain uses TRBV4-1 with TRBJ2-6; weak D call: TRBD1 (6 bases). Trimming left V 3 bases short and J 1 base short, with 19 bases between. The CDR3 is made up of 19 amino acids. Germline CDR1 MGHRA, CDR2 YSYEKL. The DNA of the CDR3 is TGCGCCAGCAGCCAGAAGAGGACAGCACAGCCTTCTGGGGCCAACGTCCTGACTTTC. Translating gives CASSQKRTAQPSGANVLTF.

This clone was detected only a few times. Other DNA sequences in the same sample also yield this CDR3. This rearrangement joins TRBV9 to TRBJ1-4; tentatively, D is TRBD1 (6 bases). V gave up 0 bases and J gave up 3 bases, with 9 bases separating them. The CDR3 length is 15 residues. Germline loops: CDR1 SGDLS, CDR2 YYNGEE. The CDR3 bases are TGTGCCAGCAGCGTAGAGGACAGACCTAATGAAAAACTGTTTTTT. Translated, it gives CASSVEDRPNEKLFF.

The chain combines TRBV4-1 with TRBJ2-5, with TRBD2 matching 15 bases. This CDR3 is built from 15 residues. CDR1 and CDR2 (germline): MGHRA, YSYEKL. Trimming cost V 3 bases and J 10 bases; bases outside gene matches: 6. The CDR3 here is CASSQWTSGGVLQYF. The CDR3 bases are TGCGCCAGCAGCCAGTGGACTAGCGGGGGGGTGCTCCAGTACTTC.

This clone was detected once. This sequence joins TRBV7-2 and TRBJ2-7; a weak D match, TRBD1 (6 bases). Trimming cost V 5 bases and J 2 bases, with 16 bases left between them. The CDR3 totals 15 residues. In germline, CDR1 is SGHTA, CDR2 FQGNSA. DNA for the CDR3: TGTGCCAGCAGCCAACAGGGCCTGGGGCCCTACGAGCAGTACTTC. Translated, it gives CASSQQGLGPYEQYF.

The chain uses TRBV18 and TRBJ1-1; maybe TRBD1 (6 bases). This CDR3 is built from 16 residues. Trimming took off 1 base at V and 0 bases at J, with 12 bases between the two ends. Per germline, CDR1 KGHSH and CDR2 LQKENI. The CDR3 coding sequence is TGTGCCAGCTCACCACAACAGGGTGCTCTGAACACTGAAGCTTTCTTT. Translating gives CASSPQQGALNTEAFF.

The CDR3, as DNA: TGTGCCAGCAGTTTACCTAGCGGGCTGTCCTACGAGCAGTACTTC. Its translation is CASSLPSGLSYEQYF. The chain uses TRBV28 and TRBJ2-7, with 8 bases that match TRBD2. CDR3 length: 15 amino acids. The V and J ends lost 2 bases and 1 base, in that order; junction bases with no gene match: 4. Germline lookup yields CDR1 MDHEN and CDR2 SYDVKM. Combining the CDR3 with reference TRBV28 and TRBJ2-7 gives the whole variable domain DVKVTQSSRYLVKRTGEKVFLECVQDMDHENMFWYRQDPGLGLRLIYFSYDVKMKEKGDIPEGYSVSREKKERFSLILESASTNQTSMYLCASSLPSGLSYEQYFGPGTRLTVT.